This paragraph reports one TCR beta chain. Authors' data handling: Estimation of nucleated cell counts was performed using reference gene primer amplification. Sequenced by immunoSEQ multiplex PCR; TCRdb stores in-frame clones only, minus some. V and J calls and clone size come straight from that table; D and trimming were deduced from the DNA. This table holds 7,900 or so clones, 84% found once. CDR1 and CDR2 (germline): LNHNV, YYDKDF (reference sequence). The CDR3 is 15 residues long. V was pared by 1 base and J by 6 bases, with 12 bases between. The entry originates in a study of blood T cell repertoires in COVID-19. Study overall: The samples span acute and convalescent COVID-19 from the United States, Italy and Spain. PBMCs, B-cell-depleted T cells, or T cells were the source of the cDNA or gDNA that made up the material.

This clonotype was obtained from a human donor in a cohort sampled during active COVID-19. The rearrangement joins TRBV15 to TRBJ2-2, with D perhaps TRBD1 (5 bases). The sequenced sample consisted of peripheral blood. CDR3 nucleotides: TGTGCCACCAGCAGAGGGGGCGTGGAGTCCGGGGAGCTGTTTTTT. Translating gives CATSRGGVESGELFF.